This T cell receptor beta chain was identified during a study of graft-versus-host responses after intestinal transplantation. Study details: Multivisceral, liver-intestinal, or isolated intestinal grafts went to recipients. Anti-thymocyte globulin induction, then tacrolimus and steroids for around 3 years, went to all recipients.

Details on this clone: Its target is unknown. Other nucleotide sequences from this sample produce the same CDR3.

Profiled with immunoSEQ multiplex PCR; TCRdb holds only in-frame clones, not every one. This sample has some 110,000 clones, with 93% found just once. Here the sequenced sample was unstimulated CD8+ T cells sorted from spleen or lymph node cells, taken before transplant. This sequence originates from a human donor who was the organ donor for an intestinal transplant.

The CDR3 protein is CASSLSQGYEQYF. As DNA, the CDR3 is TGTGCCAGCAGTTTATCACAGGGCTACGAGCAGTACTTC. V usage is TRBV27 and J usage is TRBJ2-7, with D perhaps matching TRBD1 (6 bases). V was shortened by 0 bases and J by 3 bases, with 6 bases between the two germline ends. The CDR3 runs 13 residues. From germline, CDR1 is MNHEY and CDR2 SMNVEV (reference sequence).